The present entry profiles one TCR beta chain with its context. Its antigen is currently unknown. One junction end disagrees with the germline gene, perhaps due to a read error. This entry belongs to a study of T-cell memory formation after mild COVID-19. Findings and limits, study-wide: Clones that contracted from day 15 to 85 had balanced CD4/CD8; later expanders were CD4+ biased.

One entry per CDR3 protein results from TCRdb running MiXCR on the 5' RACE reads. The profile covers approximately 430,000 distinct CDR3 sequences, with 23% appearing a single time and under 15% taken by the ten largest. The CDR3 is 15 residues long. Germline V CDR1 and CDR2: SEHNR, FQNEAQ (reference sequence). The sequence was collected from an adult woman who had mild COVID-19 (a few samples of this study predate the infection). Cell type and time point are not known. The chain is built from TRBV7-9 and TRBJ1-1; D gene ambiguous. Sequenced input: PBMCs or a T cell subset sorted from them (not recorded which). The CDR3 here is CASSRRSAVNTEAFF. In nucleotides, the CDR3 is TGTGCCAGCAGCCGCAGGAGTGCGGTGAATACTGAAGCTTTCTTT.